Following are 20 T cell receptor beta chains from one sample sequenced in a study of CD8 T cells in Susac syndrome (dated by TCRdb to between 2018 and 2021). Library generation was performed with the immunoSEQ multiplex PCR assay. RNA was extracted using the RNeasy kit, and about 0.5 to 1 ug of the RNA was reverse transcribed with random hexamers. Through fastp at Q25 and MiXCR, TCRdb rebuilt clones from the public reads, retaining in-frame beta chains. A single entry per CDR3 protein holds the most common genes and DNA from its merged rows. Across this sample there are 150,000 to 200,000 distinct CDR3 sequences, with roughly 92% seen only once. The ten largest clones take up roughly 0.1% of the sample. Material for sequencing was CD4+ T cells from PBMCs. These receptors all stem from a human donor with multiple sclerosis.

The chain couples TRBV20-1 to TRBJ2-7; 11 bases align to TRBD1. The CDR3 spans 16 residues. V was clipped by 6 bases and J by 2 bases; unmatched bases: 12. In germline, CDR1 is DFQATT, CDR2 SNEGSKA (reference sequence). CDR3 residues: CSATAIGTGGTYEQYF. CDR3 nucleotides: TGCAGTGCGACTGCTATAGGGACAGGGGGGACCTACGAGCAGTACTTC.

The gene calls are TRBV6-2 or TRBV6-3 and TRBJ2-1; 13 nucleotides agree with TRBD2. Per germline, CDR1 MNHEY and CDR2 SVGEGT. This CDR3 region has 17 residues. Trimming at V came to 6 bases and at J to 0 bases, leaving 5 bases not matched to a gene. CDR3 nucleotide sequence: TGTGCCAGCAGCAGGACTAGCGGGAGACCCTCCTACAATGAGCAGTTCTTC. Residues: CASSRTSGRPSYNEQFF.

The J gene is TRBJ1-2, the V gene TRBV2, with D unresolved. Trimming pared 1 base from V and 4 bases from J, leaving 10 bases between. CDR3 size: 14 residues. The germline CDR1 and CDR2 sequences are SNHLY and FYNNEI. The CDR3 is CASSEGSGSYGYTF. The CDR3 DNA follows: TGTGCCAGCAGTGAAGGGTCAGGTTCCTATGGCTACACCTTC.

This chain connects TRBV15 to TRBJ2-3; D is unresolved. From germline, CDR1 is LNHNV and CDR2 YYDKDF (reference sequence). CDR3 size: 14 residues. The V gene lost 0 bases and the J gene lost 2 bases, with 6 bases spanning the gap. The CDR3 DNA sequence: TGTGCCACCAGCAGAGAGGCCTTCACAGATACGCAGTATTTT. This codes for CATSREAFTDTQYF.

This chain joins TRBV3-1 and TRBJ2-7; 12 bases match TRBD2. With V trimmed by 4 bases and J by 6 bases, 13 bases remained unmatched. Germline-derived CDR1 and CDR2 are LGHDT and YNNKEL (reference sequence). This CDR3 comprises 17 residues. The CDR3 loop is CASSPTRASGRVGEQYF. DNA for the CDR3: TGTGCCAGCAGCCCCACCCGTGCTAGCGGGAGGGTAGGCGAGCAGTACTTC.

The rearrangement uses TRBV29-1 and TRBJ2-1; no clear D. V lost 2 bases and J 2 bases, leaving 1 base between the germline ends. CDR1 and CDR2 from the germline V gene are SQVTM and ANQGSEA. The CDR3 has 11 residues. The CDR3 region is CSVEPYNEQFF. Written as DNA, the CDR3 is TGCAGCGTTGAACCCTACAATGAGCAGTTCTTC.

The chain joins TRBV5-1 to TRBJ2-5; tentatively, D is TRBD1 (5 bases). Deletions cut 2 bases from V and 2 bases from J, with 10 bases between. CDR1 and CDR2 (germline): SGHRS, YFSETQ. The CDR3 covers 14 residues. The CDR3 spells CASSFLPGQETQYF. The CDR3 DNA sequence: TGCGCCAGCAGCTTTTTACCAGGGCAAGAGACCCAGTACTTC.

This chain's CDR3 is CASSLSGVNQETQYF. The DNA for the CDR3 is TGCGCCAGCAGCTTGAGTGGGGTTAACCAAGAGACCCAGTACTTC. The chain is built from TRBV5-1 and TRBJ2-5; D is unresolved. V shed 1 base and J shed 0 bases, with 10 bases lying between them. This CDR3 spans 15 amino acids. The V gene's germline CDR1 is SGHRS and CDR2 YFSETQ.

This chain links TRBV7-2 with TRBJ2-7; D might be TRBD1 or TRBD2, each matching 5 bases. The V end lost 5 bases, the J end lost 0 bases, and 14 bases lay between the germline ends. The CDR3 totals 15 residues. Per germline, CDR1 SGHTA and CDR2 FQGNSA. The CDR3 DNA is TGTGCCAGCAGCCCGCGGGTAGGGGACTCCTACGAGCAGTACTTC. Encoded protein: CASSPRVGDSYEQYF.

The rearrangement uses TRBV20-1 and TRBJ1-6; no clear D gene. Deletions cut 5 bases from V and 0 bases from J, with 11 bases between. Germline V lookup: CDR1 DFQATT, CDR2 SNEGSKA (reference sequence). The CDR3 covers 15 residues. Here the CDR3 reads CSAAPGFSYNSPLHF. The CDR3 bases are TGCAGTGCTGCGCCAGGTTTCTCCTATAATTCACCCCTCCACTTT.

The V gene is TRBV28, the J gene TRBJ2-2; TRBD1 agrees at 8 bases. This CDR3 spans 14 amino acids. Germline CDR1 reads MDHEN; CDR2 reads SYDVKM. With V trimmed by 10 bases and J by 0 bases, 4 bases remained unmatched. The CDR3 here is CATRQGTNTGELFF. CDR3 DNA: TGTGCCACCAGACAGGGGACGAACACCGGGGAGCTGTTTTTT. The full variable domain, with the rest looked up from reference TRBV28 and TRBJ2-2, is DVKVTQSSRYLVKRTGEKVFLECVQDMDHENMFWYRQDPGLGLRLIYFSYDVKMKEKGDIPEGYSVSREKKERFSLILESASTNQTSMYLCATRQGTNTGELFFGEGSRLTVL.

This rearrangement joins TRBV5-1 to TRBJ2-1, with 7 bases identical to TRBD1. The V and J ends lost 2 bases and 8 bases, in that order; junction bases with no gene match: 10. The CDR3 length is 15 residues. Germline CDR1 SGHRS, CDR2 YFSETQ. The DNA of the CDR3 is TGCGCCAGCAGCTTAACAGGGGCGTTTAACTATGAGCAGTTCTTC. Translated: CASSLTGAFNYEQFF.

Only one count was recorded for this clonotype. The chain recombines TRBV4-3 with TRBJ2-3; 8 bases are a match to TRBD2. This CDR3 comprises 17 residues. V lost 1 base, J lost 2 bases, and 8 bases stayed unmatched. From germline, CDR1 is LGHNA and CDR2 YSLEER. CDR3 in DNA: TGCGCCAGCAGCCAAGGGTCGCTAGCGGGTATCACAGATACGCAGTATTTT. It codes for CASSQGSLAGITDTQYF.

The chain links TRBV20-1 to TRBJ2-2, with D possibly being TRBD2 (6 bases). The germline gives CDR1 DFQATT, CDR2 SNEGSKA (reference sequence). The V gene lost 5 bases and the J gene lost 5 bases, with 15 bases spanning the gap. The CDR3 spans 14 residues. The CDR3 region is CSAGGIGLTGELFF. CDR3 coding DNA: TGCAGTGCTGGGGGGATTGGGCTTACCGGGGAGCTGTTTTTT.

V and J are TRBV7-2 and TRBJ2-5; 12 nucleotides align to TRBD2. Germline CDR1 is SGHTA and CDR2 is FQGNSA. The CDR3 covers 16 residues. The ends lost 2 bases at V and 4 bases at J; junction bases unmatched: 5. For the CDR3, the DNA is TGTGCCAGCAGCTTAAACCTAGCGGGGGGGAGAGAGACCCAGTACTTC. Amino acids: CASSLNLAGGRETQYF.

The chain employs TRBV5-6 and TRBJ1-2; D is ambiguous. V lost 1 base to trimming and J lost 8 bases, with 12 bases between them. Germline V gene data show CDR1 as SGHDT and CDR2 as YYEEEE. The CDR3 has 13 amino acids. CDR3 DNA: TGTGCCAGCAGCTTGTGGGTCGGAGGCGGCTACACCTTC. Translating gives CASSLWVGGGYTF.

The chain has TRBV12-3 or TRBV12-4 and TRBJ2-1; tentatively, D is TRBD1 (6 bases). V was shortened by 5 bases and J by 9 bases, with 17 bases between the two germline ends. This CDR3 contains 14 residues. The CDR3 region is CASSALQGRAEQFF. As DNA, the CDR3 is TGTGCCAGCAGTGCTCTACAGGGTAGGGCTGAGCAGTTCTTC.

This chain links TRBV28 with TRBJ2-7; 9 bases fit TRBD1. J lost 3 bases, V lost 3 bases, and 3 bases had no gene match. The CDR3 has 14 amino acids. Germline V lookup: CDR1 MDHEN, CDR2 SYDVKM. The CDR3 coding sequence is TGTGCCAGCAGTTTGTGGACAGGGGACTACGAGCAGTACTTC. Encoded protein: CASSLWTGDYEQYF.

The V and J genes are TRBV4-3 and TRBJ1-3; D is unclear. The V gene lost 3 bases and the J gene lost 4 bases, with 7 bases spanning the gap. This CDR3 contains 13 residues. Looked up from germline, CDR1 is LGHNA and CDR2 is YSLEER. The CDR3 nucleotides are TGCGCCAGCAGCCAGATACAAGGAAACACCATATATTTT. Its protein is CASSQIQGNTIYF.

A single count supports this clonotype. The chain couples TRBV20-1 to TRBJ1-4, with D perhaps matching TRBD1 (5 bases). Germline assignment: CDR1 DFQATT and CDR2 SNEGSKA (reference sequence). This CDR3 comprises 15 residues. With 1 base removed from V and 8 bases from J, the gap between germline ends came to 17 bases. CDR3 in DNA: TGCAGTGCTAGAGCCTCAGGTGCGGGGGAAGAAAAACTGTTTTTT. As protein: CSARASGAGEEKLFF.